This T cell receptor (beta chain) was sequenced in a study of blood T cell repertoires in COVID-19. Looking at the study overall: In each case, the material was cDNA or gDNA derived from T cells, B-cell-depleted T cells, or PBMCs.

CDR3 size: 19 residues. V was trimmed by 5 bases and J by 0 bases, leaving 23 bases between them. Germline CDR1 MNHEY, CDR2 SVGEGT. Libraries were prepared by immunoSEQ multiplex PCR; TCRdb keeps only in-frame clonotypes and omits some of them. The data show under 120,000 clones, roughly 80% seen once. This clone has only one observation. The J gene is TRBJ1-3, the V gene TRBV6-2 or TRBV6-3; D is ambiguous. The clonotype was recovered from a man in his 70s with active or convalescent COVID-19. Sequenced sample: peripheral blood. The CDR3 sequence is CASSLSPLSLPISGNTIYF. The CDR3 DNA is TGTGCCAGCAGTCTGTCCCCCCTCTCTCTACCCATCTCTGGAAACACCATATATTTT.